This entry features one T cell receptor beta chain sequence. Germline V gives CDR1 SQVTM, CDR2 ANQGSEA. V gave up 6 bases and J gave up 9 bases; unmatched junction bases: 8. This CDR3 region has 13 residues. This sample is drawn from a study of neoadjuvant anti-PD-1 for oral cavity cancer. The protocol was immunoSEQ multiplex PCR, while the TCRdb copy is restricted to in-frame clones and leaves out a portion. The sample includes about 15,000 clones, less than 80% of them seen just once. V and J are TRBV29-1 and TRBJ2-1, with TRBD1 matching 10 bases. The starting material was PBMCs, obtained before nivolumab (anti-PD-1) treatment. This TCR was recovered from a person aged 35-79 years with oral cavity squamous cell carcinoma. The CDR3 bases are TGCAGCGTCCCGACAGGGGGCTGGAGTGAGCAGTTCTTC. Translated: CSVPTGGWSEQFF.